The 9 T cell receptor beta chains presented below share a single source sample, sequenced in a study of T-cell reconstitution after alpha-beta-depleted transplantation in children. Unique molecular identifiers were used to barcode this TCRbeta library. TCRdb re-derived calls from the PCR reads in MiXCR, one entry per CDR3 protein. The sample lists hundreds of thousands of distinct CDR3 sequences; about 10% were seen once. The sequencing used PBMCs, collected before TCRalphabeta/CD19-depleted stem cell transplant. The source of these receptors is a child aged 2-15 years with inherited bone marrow failure, due to receive a stem cell transplant.

This clonotype is a singleton in its sample. This may come from a read error, since a much larger clone is one base off. V is TRBV7-8 and J is TRBJ2-7; D remains ambiguous. The CDR3 is 14 amino acids. From germline, CDR1 is SGHVS and CDR2 FQNEAQ. CDR3 DNA sequence: TGTGCCAGCAGCTTAGAGTTCGGTACCTACGAGCAGCACTTC. Its translation is CASSLEFGTYEQHF.

This clonotype occurred many times. The DNA for the CDR3 is TGTGCCAGCAGCTTAGGTCCCCTAGCGGTACTTGAGCAGTACTTC. This encodes CASSLGPLAVLEQYF. The chain has TRBV7-9 and TRBJ2-7, with 7 bases lining up with TRBD2. From germline, CDR1 is SEHNR and CDR2 FQNEAQ (reference sequence). Trimming took 1 base from V and 7 from J; bases not matched to a gene: 10. CDR3 size: 15 residues.

The genes are TRBV5-1 and TRBJ2-1, with TRBD2 as a possible D gene (6 bases). This CDR3 is built from 15 residues. The V end lost 0 bases, the J end lost 10 bases, and 17 bases lay between the germline ends. Germline V gene data show CDR1 as SGHRS and CDR2 as YFSETQ. The CDR3 here is CASSLEAGPPMEQFF. The CDR3 DNA reads TGCGCCAGCAGCTTGGAAGCGGGTCCCCCTATGGAGCAGTTCTTC.

In its sample, this clonotype was seen many times. V is TRBV5-1 and J is TRBJ2-2, with D perhaps matching TRBD2 (5 bases). Trimming stripped 0 bases from V and 2 bases from J, with 14 bases between. Germline CDR1 and CDR2: SGHRS and YFSETQ. This CDR3 is built from 17 residues. Here the CDR3 reads CASSLGFLAGNTGELFF. DNA for the CDR3: TGCGCCAGCAGCTTGGGCTTTCTAGCTGGTAACACCGGGGAGCTGTTTTTT.

This clonotype was counted many times. The chain uses TRBV4-3 and TRBJ2-2; the D is unclear. V was cut by 4 bases and J by 0 bases, with 12 bases left in between. The CDR3 is made up of 16 amino acids. CDR1 LGHNA and CDR2 YSLEER come from the germline V gene. CDR3 nucleotides: TGCGCCAGCAGCCTCCTTACTGGAACGAACACCGGGGAGCTGTTTTTT. Its translation: CASSLLTGTNTGELFF.

This clonotype was counted between two and nine times. The V and J genes are TRBV7-2 and TRBJ2-2; no definite D call. V was clipped by 1 base and J by 5 bases, with 8 bases between them. This CDR3 has 14 residues. Germline lookup yields CDR1 SGHTA and CDR2 FQGNSA. In DNA form, the CDR3 reads TGTGCCAGCAGCTTAGTCTTGGGGACCGGGGAGCTGTTTTTT. The encoded protein is CASSLVLGTGELFF.

This clonotype was found many times. The chain uses TRBV19 and TRBJ2-1, with D unclear. The V and J ends lost 5 bases and 0 bases respectively, with 14 bases between them. The germline CDR1 and CDR2 sequences are LNHDA and SQIVND (reference sequence). This CDR3 has 16 residues. CDR3 nucleotides: TGTGCCAGTAGTCCCTACACCTTAAGCTCCTACAATGAGCAGTTCTTC. This translates into CASSPYTLSSYNEQFF.

The chain carries TRBV5-1 and TRBJ2-1; D might be TRBD2 (6 bases). Germline lookup yields CDR1 SGHRS and CDR2 YFSETQ. The CDR3 contains 15 residues. Trimming pared 0 bases from V and 3 bases from J, leaving 10 bases between. CDR3 DNA sequence: TGCGCCAGCAGCTTGGCAGCGGGCCACTACAATGAGCAGTTCTTC. As protein: CASSLAAGHYNEQFF.

This clonotype was seen many times. The chain carries TRBV29-1 and TRBJ2-6; D unresolved. The CDR3 contains 15 residues. CDR1 and CDR2 from the germline V gene are SQVTM and ANQGSEA. V was shortened by 5 bases and J by 0 bases, with 11 bases between the two germline ends. The CDR3 spells CSVRFALSGANVLTF. In DNA, the CDR3 is TGCAGCGTTCGCTTTGCCCTCTCTGGGGCCAACGTCCTGACTTTC. Drawing the rest from reference TRBV29-1 and TRBJ2-6, the complete variable domain is SAVISQKPSRDICQRGTSLTIQCQVDSQVTMMFWYRQQPGQSLTLIATANQGSEATYESGFVIDKFPISRPNLTFSTLTVSNMSPEDSSIYLCSVRFALSGANVLTFGAGSRLTVL.